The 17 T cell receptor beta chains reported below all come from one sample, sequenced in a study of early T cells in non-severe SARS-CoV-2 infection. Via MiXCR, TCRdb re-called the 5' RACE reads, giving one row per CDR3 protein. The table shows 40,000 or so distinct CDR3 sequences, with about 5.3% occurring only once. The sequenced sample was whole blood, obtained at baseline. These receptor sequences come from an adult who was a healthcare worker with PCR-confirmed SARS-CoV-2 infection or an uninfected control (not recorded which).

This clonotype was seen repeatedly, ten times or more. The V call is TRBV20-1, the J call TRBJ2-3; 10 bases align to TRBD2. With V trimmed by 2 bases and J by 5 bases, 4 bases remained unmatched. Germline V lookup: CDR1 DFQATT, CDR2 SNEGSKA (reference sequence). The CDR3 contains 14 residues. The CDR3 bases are TGCAGTGCTAGACTAGCGGGAGCGGTAGATACGCAGTATTTT. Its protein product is CSARLAGAVDTQYF.

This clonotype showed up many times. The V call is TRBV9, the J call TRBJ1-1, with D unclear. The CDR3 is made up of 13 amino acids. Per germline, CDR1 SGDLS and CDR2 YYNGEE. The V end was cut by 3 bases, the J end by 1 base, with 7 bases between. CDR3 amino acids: CASSDGPNTEAFF. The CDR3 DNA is TGTGCCAGCAGCGACGGCCCGAACACTGAAGCTTTCTTT.

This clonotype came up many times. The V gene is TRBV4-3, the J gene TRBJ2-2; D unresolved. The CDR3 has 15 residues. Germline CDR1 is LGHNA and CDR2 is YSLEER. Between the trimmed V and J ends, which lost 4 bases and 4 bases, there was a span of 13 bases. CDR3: CASSPSRGVTGELFF. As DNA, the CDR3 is TGCGCCAGCAGCCCCAGCCGTGGTGTCACCGGGGAGCTGTTTTTT.

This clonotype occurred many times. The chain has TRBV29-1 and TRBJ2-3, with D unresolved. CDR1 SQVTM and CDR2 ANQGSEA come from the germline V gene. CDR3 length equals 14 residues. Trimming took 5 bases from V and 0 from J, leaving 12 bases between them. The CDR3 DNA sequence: TGCAGCGTTCAAAGCGCCTCTAGCACAGATACGCAGTATTTT. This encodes CSVQSASSTDTQYF.

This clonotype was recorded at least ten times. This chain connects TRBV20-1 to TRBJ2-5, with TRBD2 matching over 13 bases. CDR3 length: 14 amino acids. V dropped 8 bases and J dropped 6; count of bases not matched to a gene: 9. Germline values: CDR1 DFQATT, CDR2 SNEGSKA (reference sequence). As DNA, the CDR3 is TGCAGTACTACTAGCGGGAGGGCCTTGAAGACCCAGTACTTC. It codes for CSTTSGRALKTQYF.

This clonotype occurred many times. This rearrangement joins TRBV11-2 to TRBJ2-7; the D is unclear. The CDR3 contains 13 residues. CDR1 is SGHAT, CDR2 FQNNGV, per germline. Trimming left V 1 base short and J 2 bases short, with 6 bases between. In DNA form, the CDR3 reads TGTGCCAGCAGCTTAGGCGCCCCCTACGAGCAGTACGTC. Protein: CASSLGAPYEQYV.

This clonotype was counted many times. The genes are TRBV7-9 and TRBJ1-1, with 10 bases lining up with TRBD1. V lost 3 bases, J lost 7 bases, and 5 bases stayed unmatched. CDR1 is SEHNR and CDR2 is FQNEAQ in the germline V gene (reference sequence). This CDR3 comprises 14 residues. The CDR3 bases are TGTGCCAGCAGCTTGGGGACAGGGGATGTTGAAGCTTTCTTT. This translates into CASSLGTGDVEAFF.

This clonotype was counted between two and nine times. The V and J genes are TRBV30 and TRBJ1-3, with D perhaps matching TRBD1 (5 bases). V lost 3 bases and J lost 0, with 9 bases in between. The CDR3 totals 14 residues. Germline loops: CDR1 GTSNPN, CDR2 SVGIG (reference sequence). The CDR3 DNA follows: TGTGCCTGGAGGGGGGACGGCTCTGGAAACACCATATATTTT. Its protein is CAWRGDGSGNTIYF.

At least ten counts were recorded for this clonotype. In DNA, the CDR3 is TGTGCCAGCTCACGCGACGGAACCTACGAGCAGTACGTC. This gives the protein CASSRDGTYEQYV. This chain uses TRBV18 with TRBJ2-7; no firm D call. This CDR3 spans 13 amino acids. CDR1 and CDR2 (germline): KGHSH, LQKENI. The ends were cut back, 4 bases at V and 2 bases at J, with 9 bases in the middle.

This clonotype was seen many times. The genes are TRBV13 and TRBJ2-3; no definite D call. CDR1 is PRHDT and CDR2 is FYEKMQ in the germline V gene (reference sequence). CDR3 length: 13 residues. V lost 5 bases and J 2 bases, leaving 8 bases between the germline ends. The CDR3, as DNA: TGTGCCAGCAGCCACCTGCTCACAGATACGCAGTATTTT. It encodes CASSHLLTDTQYF. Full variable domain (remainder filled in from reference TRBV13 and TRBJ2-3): AAGVIQSPRHLIKEKRETATLKCYPIPRHDTVYWYQQGPGQDPQFLISFYEKMQSDKGSIPDRFSAQQFSDYHSELNMSSLELGDSALYFCASSHLLTDTQYFGPGTRLTVL.

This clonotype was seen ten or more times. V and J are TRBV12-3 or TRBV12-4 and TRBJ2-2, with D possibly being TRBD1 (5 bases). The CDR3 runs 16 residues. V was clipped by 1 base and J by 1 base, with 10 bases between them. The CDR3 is CASSLGGGMNTGELFF. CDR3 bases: TGTGCCAGCAGTTTAGGGGGCGGAATGAACACCGGGGAGCTGTTTTTT.

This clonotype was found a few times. The CDR3: CASSYTSGTGGDGYTF. CDR3 sequence (DNA): TGTGCCAGCAGTTACACCTCCGGGACAGGGGGTGATGGCTACACCTTC. The genes are TRBV6-5 and TRBJ1-2, with TRBD1 matching 11 bases. The germline V gene encodes CDR1 MNHEY and CDR2 SVGAGI. CDR3 length equals 16 residues. J was trimmed by 6 bases and V by 2 bases; bases with no gene match: 8.

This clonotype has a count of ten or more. The CDR3 protein is CASSPLAGDFGELFF. In DNA, the CDR3 is TGTGCCAGCAGCCCCCTCGCGGGAGACTTCGGGGAGCTGTTTTTT. This rearrangement joins TRBV7-6 to TRBJ2-2, with 7 bases lining up with TRBD2. Trimming cost V 5 bases and J 7 bases; bases outside gene matches: 10. The CDR3 is made up of 15 amino acids. CDR1 and CDR2 (germline): SGHVS, FNYEAQ.

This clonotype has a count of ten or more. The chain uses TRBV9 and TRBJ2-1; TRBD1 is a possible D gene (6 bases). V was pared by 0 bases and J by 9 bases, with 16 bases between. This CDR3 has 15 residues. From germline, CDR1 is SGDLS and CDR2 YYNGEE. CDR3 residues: CASSVAQGYFGEQFF. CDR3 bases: TGTGCCAGCAGCGTAGCCCAGGGGTATTTCGGTGAGCAGTTCTTC.

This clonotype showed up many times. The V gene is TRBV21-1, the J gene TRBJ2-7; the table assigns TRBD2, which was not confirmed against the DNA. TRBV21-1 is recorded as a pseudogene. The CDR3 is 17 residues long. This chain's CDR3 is CASSKAWEGRSSYEQYF. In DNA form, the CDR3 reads TGTGCCAGCAGCAAAGCCTGGGAGGGGAGAAGCTCCTACGAGCAGTACTTC.

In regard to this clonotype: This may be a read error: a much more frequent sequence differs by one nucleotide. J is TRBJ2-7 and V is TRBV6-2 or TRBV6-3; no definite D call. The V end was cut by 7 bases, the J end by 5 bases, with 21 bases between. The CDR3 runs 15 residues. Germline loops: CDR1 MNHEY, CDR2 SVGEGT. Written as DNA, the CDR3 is TGTGCCAGCAATCAGTCCCCGGAAGAAGGAAACGAGCAGTACTTC. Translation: CASNQSPEEGNEQYF.

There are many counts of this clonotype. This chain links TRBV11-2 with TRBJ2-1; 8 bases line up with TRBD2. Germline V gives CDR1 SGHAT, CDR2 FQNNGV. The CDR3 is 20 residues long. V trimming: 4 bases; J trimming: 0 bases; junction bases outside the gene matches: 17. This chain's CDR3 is CASSSDVLAVSKVSYNEQFF. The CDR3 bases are TGTGCCAGCAGCTCGGACGTACTAGCGGTTTCCAAGGTCTCCTACAATGAGCAGTTCTTC. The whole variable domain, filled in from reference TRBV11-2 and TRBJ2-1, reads EAGVAQSPRYKIIEKRQSVAFWCNPISGHATLYWYQQILGQGPKLLIQFQNNGVVDDSQLPKDRFSAERLKGVDSTLKIQPAKLEDSAVYLCASSSDVLAVSKVSYNEQFFGPGTRLTVL.